This entry concerns a single T cell receptor (beta chain). Its antigen remains unidentified. The data were obtained in a study of OX40 agonist ivuxolimab in advanced cancers. Turning to the study itself: A mean age of around 63 years, range roughly 23 to 85, was recorded, and approximately 85% were male.

The germline V gene has CDR1 LNHDA and CDR2 SQIVND (reference sequence). The CDR3 loop spans 12 amino acids. V gave up 3 bases and J gave up 5 bases, with 4 bases separating them. Study-wide points: Compared with others, partial responders at 0.1-3.0 mg/kg displayed clonal expansion among the lowest. Expanded peripheral T cells had an undetermined antigen specificity.

Only in-frame clones appear in the TCRdb table, and some are missing; sequencing was by immunoSEQ multiplex PCR. This table has tens of thousands of clones, 90% appearing once. Enrollment shut out patients with autoimmune disease history or systemic immunosuppression. The material sequenced was CD4+ or CD8+ T cells sorted from blood, taken in a trial of the OX40 agonist ivuxolimab. This rearrangement joins TRBV19 to TRBJ1-4; D not certain. This clonotype originated in an adult with an advanced solid tumor such as melanoma, head and neck, liver or kidney cancer. The CDR3 DNA reads as TGTGCCAGTAGTATGCTGAATGAAAAACTGTTTTTT. Translating it yields CASSMLNEKLFF. Variable domain in full (rest from reference TRBV19 and TRBJ1-4): DGGITQSPKYLFRKEGQNVTLSCEQNLNHDAMYWYRQDPGQGLRLIYYSQIVNDFQKGDIAEGYSVSREKKESFPLTVTSAQKNPTAFYLCASSMLNEKLFFGSGTQLSVL.